This entry lists 26 T cell receptor beta chains sequenced from one sample in a study of blood T cell repertoires in COVID-19. Using immunoSEQ multiplex PCR, the repertoire was profiled, and TCRdb retains in-frame clones only, with some absent. The sample yields about 120,000 clones, around 84% seen once. Sequencing was done on a sample of peripheral blood. The receptors here all came from a man aged 35-49 years with acute or convalescent COVID-19.

Here the CDR3 DNA reads TGCGCCAGCAGCTTGGTACCTATCCGGGGAACAGAGCAAGAGACCCAGTACTTC. It encodes CASSLVPIRGTEQETQYF. The rearrangement uses TRBV5-1 and TRBJ2-5; D may be TRBD2 (5 bases). CDR3 length: 18 residues. Germline CDR1 is SGHRS and CDR2 is YFSETQ. V lost 0 bases to trimming and J lost 2 bases, with 20 bases between them.

The chain joins TRBV18 to TRBJ1-1, with 9 bases fitting TRBD1. Germline CDR1 is KGHSH and CDR2 is LQKENI. Trimming cost V 3 bases and J 4 bases; bases outside gene matches: 9. This CDR3 comprises 16 residues. CDR3 sequence (DNA): TGTGCCAGCTCACCCGCGTTACCGGGACAGGGCACTGAAGCTTTCTTT. Its protein is CASSPALPGQGTEAFF.

This chain uses TRBV2 with TRBJ2-7; D uncertain. V lost 7 bases to trimming and J lost 1 base, with 11 bases between them. The CDR3 loop spans 13 amino acids. From germline, CDR1 is SNHLY and CDR2 FYNNEI. The CDR3 reads CASISAASYEQYF. The CDR3, as DNA: TGTGCCAGCATTTCGGCGGCATCCTACGAGCAGTACTTC.

This clone came up once. This chain links TRBV7-8 with TRBJ1-2; TRBD1 is a possible D gene (5 bases). This CDR3 contains 12 residues. Germline CDR1 SGHVS, CDR2 FQNEAQ. The V end was cut by 2 bases, the J end by 7 bases, with 8 bases between. CDR3 residues: CASSLPGGGYTF. Here the CDR3 DNA reads TGTGCCAGCAGCTTACCGGGGGGTGGCTACACCTTC.

Ten or more counts support this clone. The V and J genes are TRBV6-2 or TRBV6-3 and TRBJ2-7, with 8 nucleotides matching TRBD2. This CDR3 has 14 amino acids. Germline V gene lookup returns CDR1 MNHEY and CDR2 SVGEGT. Unmatched junction bases numbered 6, after V lost 2 bases and J lost 6 bases. The CDR3, as DNA: TGTGCCAGCAGTTACGCAGCGGGGGTTGCCGAGCAGTACTTC. As protein: CASSYAAGVAEQYF.

J is TRBJ2-2 and V is TRBV18; D is unclear. Germline loops: CDR1 KGHSH, CDR2 LQKENI. The CDR3 extends over 14 amino acids. The V and J ends lost 3 bases and 3 bases respectively, with 8 bases between them. The CDR3 spells CASSPVLDTGELFF. CDR3 in DNA: TGTGCCAGCTCACCGGTACTGGACACCGGGGAGCTGTTTTTT.

This chain connects TRBV12-3 or TRBV12-4 to TRBJ2-3, with 8 bases aligning to TRBD2. Unmatched junction bases numbered 6, after V lost 5 bases and J lost 8 bases. This CDR3 is 13 amino acids long. The CDR3 reads CASSKAGGGTQYF. The CDR3 nucleotides are TGTGCCAGCAGTAAGGCGGGAGGAGGTACGCAGTATTTT.

The CDR3 region has the DNA TGTGCCGTCGGGACTAGCGGGGGCACAGATACGCAGTATTTT. Translating gives CAVGTSGGTDTQYF. The chain links TRBV10-3 to TRBJ2-3; 13 nucleotides match TRBD2. There are 14 residues in the CDR3. Germline loops: CDR1 ENHRY, CDR2 SYGVKD. Trimming took 11 bases from V and 1 from J; bases not matched to a gene: 3.

J is TRBJ2-3 and V is TRBV24-1, with D possibly matching TRBD1 (6 bases). Trimming removed 1 base from V and 2 bases from J, with 12 bases in between. The CDR3 is 16 amino acids. The V gene's germline CDR1 is KGHDR and CDR2 SFDVKD. In DNA, the CDR3 is TGTGCCACCAGTGATTTCCTGACAGGCTCCACAGATACGCAGTATTTT. Its translation is CATSDFLTGSTDTQYF.

This clone was picked up one time. The chain links TRBV5-1 to TRBJ1-4; TRBD1 matches at 7 bases. The CDR3 has 14 residues. Germline CDR1 is SGHRS and CDR2 is YFSETQ. The V and J ends lost 4 bases and 6 bases, in that order; junction bases with no gene match: 6. DNA of the CDR3: TGCGCCAGCAGCAGGGACAGCCTTTATGAAAAACTGTTTTTT. It codes for CASSRDSLYEKLFF.

The gene calls are TRBV9 and TRBJ2-3; 8 bases align to TRBD1. From germline, CDR1 is SGDLS and CDR2 YYNGEE. This CDR3 has 17 residues. V shed 2 bases, J shed 4 bases, and the junction held 12 bases outside the gene matches. The CDR3, as DNA: TGTGCCAGCAGCGTTGAGAGATCAGGGGGACAGGCAGATACGCAGTATTTT. Translation: CASSVERSGGQADTQYF.

The V call is TRBV21-1, the J call TRBJ2-2; the DNA was not used to check the table's D call, TRBD1. TRBV21-1 is assigned pseudogene status. This CDR3 region has 21 residues. CDR3 loop: CASSPERRDRVSVIVTGELFF. The CDR3, as DNA: TGTGCCAGCAGCCCTGAGAGACGGGACAGGGTCTCCGTTATTGTCACCGGGGAGCTGTTTTTT.

V usage is TRBV29-1 and J usage is TRBJ2-7, with 8 bases lining up with TRBD1. Germline CDR1 is SQVTM and CDR2 is ANQGSEA. The V and J ends lost 3 bases and 3 bases, in that order; junction bases with no gene match: 7. This CDR3 has 14 residues. The CDR3 region is CSVDAGDRGYEQYF. As DNA, the CDR3 is TGCAGCGTTGACGCGGGCGACAGGGGCTACGAGCAGTACTTC.

V is TRBV30 and J is TRBJ1-2, with D uncertain. From germline, CDR1 is GTSNPN and CDR2 SVGIG (reference sequence). This CDR3 is 11 amino acids long. The ends were cut back, 2 bases at V and 4 bases at J, with 5 bases in the middle. The DNA for the CDR3 is TGTGCCTGGAGTCCCTCCTATGGCTACACCTTC. It specifies CAWSPSYGYTF.

The CDR3, as DNA: TGCGCCAGCAGCCAAGAAAGGGCCAGGGCGCCACTAGCCAAAAACATTCAGTACTTC. It yields the protein CASSQERARAPLAKNIQYF. The chain couples TRBV4-1 to TRBJ2-4; perhaps TRBD1 as D (5 bases). CDR3 length: 19 amino acids. The V end was cut by 0 bases, the J end by 0 bases, with 18 bases between. In germline, CDR1 is MGHRA, CDR2 YSYEKL.

This chain joins TRBV5-4 and TRBJ1-1, with a tentative D call TRBD1 (5 bases). The length of the CDR3 is 13 residues. CDR1 and CDR2 from the germline V gene are SGHNT and YYREEE (reference sequence). Trimming shortened V by 4 bases and J by 7 bases, and 14 bases separated the two germline ends. Written as DNA, the CDR3 is TGTGCCAGCAGCCCCCAGGGTCGTGGTGAAGCTTTCTTT. Residues: CASSPQGRGEAFF. The full variable domain, its missing parts supplied by reference TRBV5-4 and TRBJ1-1, is ETGVTQSPTHLIKTRGQQVTLRCSSQSGHNTVSWYQQALGQGPQFIFQYYREEENGRGNFPPRFSGLQFPNYSSELNVNALELDDSALYLCASSPQGRGEAFFGQGTRLTVV.

The rearrangement links TRBV19 to TRBJ2-3; D might be TRBD2 (5 bases). Germline V CDR1 and CDR2: LNHDA, SQIVND (reference sequence). Trimming cost V 7 bases and J 5 bases, with 19 bases left between them. This CDR3 region has 15 residues. In nucleotides, the CDR3 is TGTGCCAGTAAACCTGCGGCCCAGGCGGGAGATACGCAGTATTTT. Translated, it gives CASKPAAQAGDTQYF.

The chain recombines TRBV24-1 with TRBJ1-2, with D unclear. V lost 1 base to trimming and J lost 5 bases, with 7 bases between them. Germline V gene sequence: CDR1 KGHDR, CDR2 SFDVKD. The CDR3 totals 13 residues. CDR3 nucleotides: TGTGCCACCAGTGATTTTCCAGAATATGGCTACACCTTC. It codes for CATSDFPEYGYTF.

The chain combines TRBV6-5 with TRBJ2-7, with 8 bases that match TRBD2. Trimming took 6 bases from V and 2 from J; bases not matched to a gene: 9. There are 15 residues in the CDR3. Germline V gives CDR1 MNHEY, CDR2 SVGAGI. The CDR3 nucleotides read TGTGCCAGCAGGAGGGGGAAACTAGCGGCCTACGAGCAGTACTTC. It is translated as CASRRGKLAAYEQYF.

This clone appeared once. CDR3 coding DNA: TGTGCCAGCAGCTTAGTATTGGCGGGGGGCCCCAGCTCCTACAATGAGCAGTTCTTC. Amino acid sequence: CASSLVLAGGPSSYNEQFF. V and J are TRBV7-2 and TRBJ2-1; TRBD2 agrees at 8 bases. Germline values: CDR1 SGHTA, CDR2 FQGNSA. This CDR3 is 19 amino acids long. J gave up 0 bases and V 1 base, and 11 bases lay outside the gene matches.

The J gene is TRBJ2-2, the V gene TRBV4-2; TRBD2 aligns across 14 bases. Trimming at V came to 3 bases and at J to 0 bases, leaving 3 bases not matched to a gene. The CDR3 is 18 amino acids. The V gene's germline CDR1 is LGHNA and CDR2 YNFKEQ. The CDR3 DNA sequence: TGTGCCAGCAGCCACGGACTAGCGGGGGGAACGAACACCGGGGAGCTGTTTTTT. The encoded protein is CASSHGLAGGTNTGELFF.

This chain connects TRBV7-9 to TRBJ2-7; TRBD1 matches 11 bases. V shed 10 bases, J shed 0 bases, and the junction held 11 bases outside the gene matches. CDR3 size: 16 residues. Germline V gene data show CDR1 as SEHNR and CDR2 as FQNEAQ (reference sequence). This CDR3 reads CATNGQGALSSYEQYF. The DNA of the CDR3 is TGTGCCACCAATGGACAGGGGGCCTTAAGCTCCTACGAGCAGTACTTC.

The chain is built from TRBV7-2 and TRBJ2-1, with D possibly matching TRBD1 (6 bases). Germline loops: CDR1 SGHTA, CDR2 FQGNSA. The V end lost 5 bases, the J end lost 4 bases, and 12 bases lay between the germline ends. This CDR3 contains 14 residues. The CDR3 DNA reads as TGTGCCAGCAGCCCATCGACAGGATACAATGAGCAGTTCTTC. Encoded protein: CASSPSTGYNEQFF.

In DNA, the CDR3 is TGTGCCAGCAGCTTAGGAGGGGGCGGTTCCTACGAGCAGTACTTC. This gives the protein CASSLGGGGSYEQYF. This chain links TRBV7-9 with TRBJ2-7, with TRBD1 matching 7 bases. Losses at the gene ends were 1 base for V and 1 base for J; bases not matched to a gene: 4. This CDR3 has 15 amino acids. Germline V gene sequence: CDR1 SEHNR, CDR2 FQNEAQ (reference sequence).

V is TRBV19 and J is TRBJ2-7; unclear D gene. This CDR3 comprises 15 residues. The V end lost 4 bases, the J end lost 3 bases, and 16 bases lay between the germline ends. Germline CDR1 LNHDA, CDR2 SQIVND (reference sequence). The CDR3 spells CASSKWASLNYEQYF. The CDR3 coding sequence is TGTGCCAGTAGTAAGTGGGCCTCCCTCAACTACGAGCAGTACTTC.

The chain joins TRBV5-1 to TRBJ2-1; 13 bases are shared with TRBD2. The CDR3 is 15 amino acids. Trimming cost V 2 bases and J 10 bases; bases outside gene matches: 6. Germline CDR1 is SGHRS and CDR2 is YFSETQ. The CDR3 nucleotides read TGCGCCAGCAGCTTACTAGCGGGGGGGAGTCCAGAGCAGTTCTTC. Translation: CASSLLAGGSPEQFF. The full variable domain, completed using reference TRBV5-1 and TRBJ2-1, is KAGVTQTPRYLIKTRGQQVTLSCSPISGHRSVSWYQQTPGQGLQFLFEYFSETQRNKGNFPGRFSGRQFSNSRSEMNVSTLELGDSALYLCASSLLAGGSPEQFFGPGTRLTVL.